Detailed here is one T cell receptor beta chain. Antigen specificity is unknown. Primers for the PCR totalled 60 Vbeta and 13 Jbeta. Sequencing was performed with immunoSEQ multiplex PCR; in TCRdb, only in-frame clones are kept and a portion is missing. The sample lists about 170,000 clones; about 80% were seen once. This entry comes from a study of cytomegalovirus exposure and HLA in healthy donors. Overall study context: Earlier, some 180 million T cells were analyzed, and around 100 million unique TCR beta sequences were found among them. Study results and caveats: Analyzed later, association rates of TCRs varied across HLA loci, with DRB1 most and HLA-C fewest. As confirmed in vitro, a few CMV-associated chains were specific for CMV antigens. In an earlier analysis, most TCR beta V segments were productive about 87% or about 30% of the time.

With V trimmed by 1 base and J by 7 bases, 13 bases remained unmatched. CDR1 is LGHNA and CDR2 is YNFKEQ in the germline V gene. This CDR3 contains 18 residues. The receptor was derived from a man aged 30 to 39 in good health and CMV-seropositive. The specimen sequenced was PBMCs. This rearrangement joins TRBV4-2 to TRBJ1-4; 9 bases agree with TRBD1. The CDR3 sequence is CASSQGSPRQGVAEKLFF. The CDR3 DNA reads TGTGCCAGCAGCCAAGGGTCCCCCAGACAGGGGGTGGCTGAAAAACTGTTTTTT.